This T cell receptor (beta chain) emerged from a study of cytomegalovirus exposure and HLA in healthy donors. Study in general: Previous work identified roughly 110 million unique TCR beta sequences from 200 million or so T cells. Whole-study findings and limits: Researchers catalogued 150 or so TCR beta chains as cytomegalovirus-associated. In a later analysis, HLA-associated beta chains showed higher expansion and lower generation probabilities than comparable chains. Later genetic work tied a missense DCLRE1C variant to beta-chain V and J trimming.

The PCR had 60 Vbeta and 13 Jbeta primers. Repertoires were generated with immunoSEQ multiplex PCR, while TCRdb's copy carries only in-frame clones and drops some. This table holds over 120,000 clones, 70% to 80% found once. Trimming cost V 5 bases and J 1 base, with 8 bases left between them. Germline CDR1 is MNHEY and CDR2 is SVGAGI. The CDR3 consists of 13 residues. Of note for this clone: What it recognizes is unknown.

The clonotype originates from a woman under 30 in good health and CMV-seropositive. The chain combines TRBV6-5 with TRBJ1-1, with D tentatively TRBD1 (5 bases). The specimen sequenced was PBMCs. In nucleotides, the CDR3 is TGTGCCAGCAGTAAGACAGAGAACACTGAAGCTTTCTTT. Its protein is CASSKTENTEAFF.